This T cell receptor (beta chain) was sequenced during a study of shared clonotypes between healthy human individuals. Whole-study context: Each donor contributed plates that comprised three CD4 naive, three CD4 memory, two CD8 naive and one CD8 memory.

As to this clone: Its specificity is not known.

The V end was cut by 6 bases, the J end by 8 bases, with 8 bases between. Germline CDR1 and CDR2: WSHSY and SAAADI. The CDR3 extends over 11 amino acids. Study outcomes and limitations: Larger estimated richness was generally seen in naive subsets than in memory subsets. Clonotypes shared by all four sorted-subset donors had higher generation probabilities than non-shared clonotypes.

Genomic DNA of every subset was divided equally among multiple immunoSEQ plates. Only in-frame clones appear in the TCRdb table, and some are missing; sequencing was by immunoSEQ multiplex PCR. The sample has 1.4 million or so clones, approximately 98.5% seen once. The receptor comes from a man aged 25-45 years in good health. The source material was naive CD4+ T cells sorted from blood. Subset specified: CD45RA+ positively selected. The genes are TRBV10-2 and TRBJ2-1, with TRBD2 as a possible D gene (5 bases). CDR3 sequence: CASRHGDEQFF. In DNA form, the CDR3 reads TGCGCCAGCAGGCACGGGGATGAGCAGTTCTTC.